This T cell receptor beta chain was recorded in a study of blood T cell repertoires in COVID-19. For the study at large: The study drew acute and convalescent COVID-19 samples from the United States, Italy and Spain.

Germline V gives CDR1 MGHRA, CDR2 YSYEKL. Trimming cost V 1 base and J 7 bases, with 11 bases left between them. This CDR3 is 14 amino acids long. Assay used: immunoSEQ multiplex PCR; TCRdb lists only in-frame clones, some missing. Among 150,000 to 200,000 clones, 88% were seen once, and the ten largest hold roughly 4.2%. Specimen: peripheral blood. The chain recombines TRBV4-1 with TRBJ1-3, with a weak D call TRBD1 (6 bases). The source is a woman aged 30 to 39 with acute or convalescent COVID-19. CDR3 residues: CASSQADSRNTIYF. In DNA, the CDR3 is TGCGCCAGCAGCCAAGCGGACAGTCGGAACACCATATATTTT.